Presented here are 5 T cell receptor beta chains from one specimen sequenced in a study of OX40 agonist ivuxolimab in advanced cancers. TCRdb's copy holds only in-frame clones and misses some; the assay was immunoSEQ multiplex PCR. The sample records roughly 79,000 clones, about nine tenths being singletons. Sequenced here: CD4+ or CD8+ T cells sorted from blood, sampled in a trial of the OX40 agonist ivuxolimab. These receptors all stem from an adult with an advanced solid tumor such as melanoma, head and neck, liver or kidney cancer.

This chain connects TRBV6-5 to TRBJ1-1; 9 bases line up with TRBD1. The CDR3 is made up of 15 amino acids. The germline V gene has CDR1 MNHEY and CDR2 SVGAGI. V was clipped by 2 bases and J by 0 bases; unmatched bases: 1. CDR3 nucleotides: TGTGCCAGCAGTTACGGGACAGGGATGAACACTGAAGCTTTCTTT. Translated: CASSYGTGMNTEAFF.

The V gene is TRBV13, the J gene TRBJ1-2; D gene ambiguous. The CDR3 extends over 14 amino acids. Germline loops: CDR1 PRHDT, CDR2 FYEKMQ (reference sequence). Trimming stripped 5 bases from V and 8 bases from J, with 18 bases between. Here the CDR3 reads CASSPRTLLGGYTF. The CDR3 nucleotides are TGTGCCAGCAGCCCACGGACCTTGCTGGGAGGCTACACCTTC.

V gene TRBV13 combines with J gene TRBJ2-3; no firm D call. V lost 2 bases to trimming and J lost 4 bases, with 4 bases between them. The CDR3 is made up of 12 amino acids. From germline, CDR1 is PRHDT and CDR2 FYEKMQ (reference sequence). DNA for the CDR3: TGTGCCAGCAGCTTATTTGCAGATACGCAGTATTTT. Translating it yields CASSLFADTQYF.

This chain links TRBV27 with TRBJ2-3; possible D gene TRBD2, 7 bases. V lost 3 bases, J lost 0 bases, and 13 bases lay in between. Germline assignment: CDR1 MNHEY and CDR2 SMNVEV (reference sequence). The CDR3 contains 16 residues. The CDR3, as DNA: TGTGCCAGCAGTTTTGTGGGGGGGCCGAGCACAGATACGCAGTATTTT. Translated: CASSFVGGPSTDTQYF.

The rearrangement links TRBV6-5 to TRBJ2-7; D possibly corresponds to TRBD1 (5 bases). Per germline, CDR1 MNHEY and CDR2 SVGAGI. The length of the CDR3 is 14 residues. Trimming pared 6 bases from V and 0 bases from J, leaving 12 bases between. In DNA form, the CDR3 reads TGTGCCAGCAGACGACAGTCAGGCTCCTACGAGCAGTACTTC. Translating it yields CASRRQSGSYEQYF.